Listed here is a single T cell receptor beta chain. Its target is not known. Data came from immunoSEQ multiplex PCR; TCRdb stores just in-frame clones and leaves some out. The sample yields about 3,600 clones, over 70% seen once. V gave up 0 bases and J gave up 2 bases, with 2 bases separating them. CDR3 length: 13 amino acids. Germline CDR1 is MGHRA and CDR2 is YSYEKL. The entry originates in a study of neoadjuvant nivolumab and ipilimumab in lung cancer. Findings and limits, study-wide: TCR clonality did not significantly correlate with pathologic tumor regression.

The chain carries TRBV4-1 and TRBJ2-1; D not certain. The source of this sequence is an adult with non-small cell lung cancer. The specimen was peripheral blood, collected after neoadjuvant nivolumab, alone or with ipilimumab, at or shortly before surgery. This chain's CDR3 is CASSQDPYNEQFF. The CDR3 DNA is TGCGCCAGCAGCCAAGACCCCTACAATGAGCAGTTCTTC.